The rows below give T cell receptor beta chains drawn from one sample of a study of blood T cell repertoires in COVID-19. Assay: immunoSEQ multiplex PCR; the TCRdb copy retains only in-frame clones and omits some. The sample consists of around 110,000 clones, less than 85% of them appearing once. Sequences were obtained from peripheral blood. Every receptor here comes from a man aged 30 to 45 with acute or convalescent COVID-19. Both conserved end residues are part of each CDR3. D genes are given only for firm matches. Clone size appears in some rows only: once, few, many, or a class for an expanded clone.

size,V,J,D,DNA,CDR3
-,TRBV14,TRBJ1-2,-,TGTGCCAGCAGCCATTCCACCCTCGGGAAAGGCTACACCTTC,CASSHSTLGKGYTF
-,TRBV7-7,TRBJ1-3,TRBD1,TGTGCTAGCAGCTTAGGCAGGGGGCCTGGAAACACCATATATTTT,CASSLGRGPGNTIYF
-,TRBV5-8,TRBJ2-5,TRBD2,TGTGCCAGCAGCTTTGGGACTAGCGGACCCCGGGGAGGAGAGACCCAGTACTTC,CASSFGTSGPRGGETQYF
few,TRBV6-5,TRBJ1-1,-,TGTGCCAGCAGTTACGACAGGTCGCGGACTGAAGCTTTCTTT,CASSYDRSRTEAFF
-,TRBV19,TRBJ2-2,TRBD2,TGTGCCAGCAGCAGACTAGCCGCCCAGAGCGGGGAGCTGTTTTTT,CASSRLAAQSGELFF
-,TRBV9,TRBJ2-5,-,TGTGCCAGCAGCTCAGGGCACCAAGAGACCCAGTACTTC,CASSSGHQETQYF
-,TRBV7-2,TRBJ1-2,-,TGTGCCAGCAGCTTTTCGGCGGTCACTAACTATGGCTACACCTTC,CASSFSAVTNYGYTF
few,TRBV19,TRBJ2-7,TRBD2,TGTGCCAGTAGTATCCCGGGACTATCCTACGAGCAGTACTTC,CASSIPGLSYEQYF
-,TRBV5-6,TRBJ2-1,TRBD2,TGTGCCAGCAGCGATGGGACTAGCGGTAAGAGGGGAAATGAGCAGTTCTTC,CASSDGTSGKRGNEQFF
-,TRBV4-2,TRBJ1-1,-,TGTGCCAGCAGCCAAGCACCCCAGGGGAACACTGAAGCTTTCTTT,CASSQAPQGNTEAFF
few,TRBV7-2,TRBJ2-3,TRBD2,TGTGCCAGCAGCTCCCTAGCGGGGGGCCGGGCAGGTACGCAGTATTTT,CASSSLAGGRAGTQYF
-,TRBV2,TRBJ1-4,TRBD1,TGTGCCAGCAGCGCCGGACAGGGAGGGACTAATGAAAAACTGTTTTTT,CASSAGQGGTNEKLFF
-,TRBV6-5,TRBJ1-2,-,TGTGCCAGCAGTTACTCTTACAGGTTGGATGGTGGCTACACCTTC,CASSYSYRLDGGYTF
-,TRBV9,TRBJ2-1,TRBD2,TGTGCCAGCAGCGTGGGACTAGCGATGAGCTCCTACAATGAGCAGTTCTTC,CASSVGLAMSSYNEQFF
-,TRBV25-1,TRBJ1-2,TRBD1,TGTGCCAGCAGTGCCAGGGGGGACCCCTATGGCTACACCTTC,CASSARGDPYGYTF
-,TRBV7-2,TRBJ1-2,-,TGTGCCAGCAGCCTGATGACACCGTCGGGAAGCGGCTACACCTTC,CASSLMTPSGSGYTF
-,TRBV27,TRBJ1-2,TRBD1,TGTGCCAGCAGCCCACACACTGACAGGGCTGATGGCTACACCTTC,CASSPHTDRADGYTF
-,TRBV7-6,TRBJ1-4,-,TGTGCCAGCAGCTTGGGAGGGGTCTTGTATGAAAAACTGTTTTTT,CASSLGGVLYEKLFF
-,TRBV6-5,TRBJ2-2,-,TGTGCCAGCATCCGGGTTCCTCGGGCCGGGGAGCTGTTTTTT,CASIRVPRAGELFF
once,TRBV6-5,TRBJ1-2,-,TGTGCCAGCAGTTACTCGAGAGACAGTGGTGGCTACACCTTC,CASSYSRDSGGYTF
-,TRBV4-1,TRBJ1-2,-,TGCGCCAGCAGCCAAGCCCGGGGGGGGCCTAACACCTTC,CASSQARGGPNTF
-,TRBV3-1/TRBV3-2,TRBJ1-2,-,TGTGCCAGCAGCCAAGAACTCAGGGCTAGGAGCTACACCTTC,CASSQELRARSYTF
few,TRBV5-1,TRBJ2-1,TRBD2,TGCGCCAGCAGCCTCAAGGGACTAGCGGGAGACCGGAACAATGAGCAGTTCTTC,CASSLKGLAGDRNNEQFF
-,TRBV6-2/TRBV6-3,TRBJ2-1,-,TGTGCCAGCAGTTACCGGCTAGCGAACAATGAGCAGTTCTTC,CASSYRLANNEQFF
-,TRBV2,TRBJ2-6,-,TGTGCCAGCAGTGAAGCGCGAGGCAGTGGGGCCAACGTCCTGACTTTC,CASSEARGSGANVLTF
-,TRBV28,TRBJ1-1,-,TGTGCCAGCAGCTCAGGGCGTACTGAAGCTTTCTTT,CASSSGRTEAFF
-,TRBV5-1,TRBJ2-1,TRBD2,TGCGCCAGCAGCTTGGCTAGCGGGACGGGGCCCTACAATGAGCAGTTCTTC,CASSLASGTGPYNEQFF
-,TRBV4-2,TRBJ2-3,TRBD2,TGTGCCAGCAGCCACCCCTCCGGGACTAGCGCCTCAAGCACAGATACGCAGTATTTT,CASSHPSGTSASSTDTQYF
-,TRBV18,TRBJ2-1,TRBD2,TGTGCCAGCTCACCACTAGCGGGGGATTCCAATGAGCAGTTCTTC,CASSPLAGDSNEQFF
-,TRBV20-1,TRBJ2-5,-,TGCAGTGCTCAGGACCAAGAGACCCAGTACTTC,CSAQDQETQYF
-,TRBV12-3/TRBV12-4,TRBJ2-3,-,TGTGCCAGCAGTTTGGGCCGCACAGATACGCAGTATTTT,CASSLGRTDTQYF
-,TRBV6-5,TRBJ1-6,TRBD1,TGTGCCAGCAGTTACACGACAGGGTCCTATAATTCACCCCTCCACTTT,CASSYTTGSYNSPLHF
few,TRBV7-2,TRBJ2-7,-,TGTGCCAGCAGCTTTTTTGCGAATTACGAGCAGTACTTC,CASSFFANYEQYF
-,TRBV7-8,TRBJ1-1,TRBD1,TGTGCCAGCAGCTTAAACAGGGGCGGCACTGAAGCTTTCTTT,CASSLNRGGTEAFF
-,TRBV7-8,TRBJ2-7,TRBD1,TGTGCCAGCAGCTTAAAGGGACAGGGGAGGCACGAGCAGTACTTC,CASSLKGQGRHEQYF
-,TRBV14,TRBJ2-1,TRBD2,TGTGCCAGCAGCCGGGGGGCTAGCGGGGGACTACTCTCCTACAATGAGCAGTTCTTC,CASSRGASGGLLSYNEQFF
many,TRBV28,TRBJ1-2,TRBD1,TGTGCCAGCAGTTTTCAGGGGGGCTATGGCTACACCTTC,CASSFQGGYGYTF
-,TRBV6-5,TRBJ2-3,-,TGTGCCAGCAGTTCCCCTCTCACAGATACGCAGTATTTT,CASSSPLTDTQYF
-,TRBV2,TRBJ2-1,-,TGTGCCAGCAGGGGTGGGAGTTCCTACAATGAGCAGTTCTTC,CASRGGSSYNEQFF
-,TRBV27,TRBJ1-2,-,TGTGCCAGCAGTTTGGGTTCGACAGCGAGATGGGGCTACACCTTC,CASSLGSTARWGYTF
-,TRBV3-1/TRBV3-2,TRBJ2-6,TRBD1,TGTGCCAGCAGCCATGGACAGGGGGCAATAGGGGCCAACGTCCTGACTTTC,CASSHGQGAIGANVLTF
-,TRBV11-3,TRBJ1-4,TRBD1,TGTGCCAGCAGCTTAGCACGCCCCGGGACAGGATATGAAAAACTGTTTTTT,CASSLARPGTGYEKLFF
-,TRBV9,TRBJ2-2,TRBD1,TGTGCCACGGACAGGGGTGGGGACACCGGGGAGCTGTTTTTT,CATDRGGDTGELFF
-,TRBV7-9,TRBJ1-1,TRBD1,TGTGCCAGCAGCCGCGACAGGGGGCGGTCCACTGAAGCTTTCTTT,CASSRDRGRSTEAFF
-,TRBV18,TRBJ2-3,-,TGTGCCAGCTCACCATGGGGCGGGAACACAGATACGCAGTATTTT,CASSPWGGNTDTQYF
-,TRBV4-1,TRBJ2-4,TRBD1,TGCGCCAGCAGCCAGGGACAGGGAAACATTCAGTACTTC,CASSQGQGNIQYF
-,TRBV5-1,TRBJ1-2,-,TGCGCCAGCAGCTTGGACCTGGCTGTTATGTATGGCTACACCTTC,CASSLDLAVMYGYTF
-,TRBV5-1,TRBJ2-7,TRBD1,TGCGCCAGCAGCTTGGGGACAGGTGCCTACGAGCAGTACTTC,CASSLGTGAYEQYF
-,TRBV11-2,TRBJ1-6,-,TGTGCCAGCAGCCCCCAGGGAGGTAGGTCCTATAATTCACCCCTCCACTTT,CASSPQGGRSYNSPLHF
-,TRBV15,TRBJ2-2,-,TGTGCCACCAGCGCTTCGCGGAACACCGGGGAGCTGTTTTTT,CATSASRNTGELFF
once,TRBV7-2,TRBJ2-1,-,TGTGCCAGCAGCCCCGCGGCCCCCAATGAGCAGTTCTTC,CASSPAAPNEQFF
-,TRBV5-1,TRBJ2-3,TRBD2,TGCGCCAGCAGCGGACGGGTCGGTTGGGGACTAGCGGTAATAGCAGCCGATACGCAGTATTTT,CASSGRVGWGLAVIAADTQYF
-,TRBV5-4,TRBJ2-3,TRBD2,TGTGCCAGCAGCTCCCATAGCGGGGGGGCCACGGATACGCAGTATTTT,CASSSHSGGATDTQYF
-,TRBV6-5,TRBJ1-2,-,TGTGCCAGCAGTCCCGACAGATTCTATGGCTACACCTTC,CASSPDRFYGYTF
-,TRBV29-1,TRBJ1-1,-,TGCAGCGCGGAGGGGGTGATGAACACTGAAGCTTTCTTT,CSAEGVMNTEAFF